This T cell receptor (beta chain) was sequenced in a study of beta chain features in type 1 diabetes. Regarding this clone: The antigen remains unidentified.

Study findings and constraints: A greater similarity of naive, central memory and Treg TCRB repertoires was seen among patients than among healthy donors. Small HLA sub-analyses could not settle whether HLA shapes TCRB rearrangement. Reduced insertions and increased deletions marked VDJ junctions in type 1 diabetes patients. Moderate yet significant TCRB CDR3 shortening was seen in Type 1 diabetes patients in all four CD4+ subsets.

Reverse transcribing all isolated RNA meant expressed TCRB transcripts were sequenced. Profiled with immunoSEQ multiplex PCR; TCRdb holds only in-frame clones, not every one. The sample includes approximately 360,000 clones, 10% to 15% of them seen just once. Staining for CD45RO/CCR7/CD25/CD127/CD95/CD27 allowed sorting of CD4+ naive, central memory, regulatory and stem cell-like memory cells. This CDR3 is 15 amino acids long. In germline, CDR1 is ENHRY, CDR2 SYGVKD. V gave up 8 bases and J gave up 4 bases, with 20 bases separating them. This chain links TRBV10-3 with TRBJ2-5; D might be TRBD1 (5 bases). The receptor comes from a woman aged 18-35 years with type 1 diabetes. The sample was naive CD4+ T cells from blood. In DNA form, the CDR3 reads TGTGCCATCGGAACAGGCGTTGGGGTTCCAGAGACCCAGTACTTC. It translates to CAIGTGVGVPETQYF.